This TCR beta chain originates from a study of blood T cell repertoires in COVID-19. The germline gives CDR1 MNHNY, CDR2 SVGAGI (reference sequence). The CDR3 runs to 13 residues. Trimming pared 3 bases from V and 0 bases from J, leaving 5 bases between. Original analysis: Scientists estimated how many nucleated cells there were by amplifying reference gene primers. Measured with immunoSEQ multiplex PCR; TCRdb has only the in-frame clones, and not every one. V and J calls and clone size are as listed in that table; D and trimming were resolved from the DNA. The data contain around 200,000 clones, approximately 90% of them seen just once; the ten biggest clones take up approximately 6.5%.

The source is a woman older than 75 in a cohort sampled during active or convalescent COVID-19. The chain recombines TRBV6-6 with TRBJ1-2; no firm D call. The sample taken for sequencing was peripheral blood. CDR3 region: CASSYSANYGYTF. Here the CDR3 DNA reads TGTGCCAGCAGTTATTCGGCTAACTATGGCTACACCTTC.